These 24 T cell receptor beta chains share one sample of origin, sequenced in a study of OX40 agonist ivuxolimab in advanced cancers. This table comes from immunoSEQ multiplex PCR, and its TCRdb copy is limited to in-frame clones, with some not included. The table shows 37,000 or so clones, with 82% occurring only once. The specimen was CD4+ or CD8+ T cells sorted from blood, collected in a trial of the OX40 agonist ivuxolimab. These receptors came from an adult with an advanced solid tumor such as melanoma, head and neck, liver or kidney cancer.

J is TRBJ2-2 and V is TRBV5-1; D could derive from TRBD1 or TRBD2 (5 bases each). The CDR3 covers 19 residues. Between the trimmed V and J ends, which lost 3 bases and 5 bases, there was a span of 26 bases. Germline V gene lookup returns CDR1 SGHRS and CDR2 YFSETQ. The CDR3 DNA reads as TGCGCCAGCAGCTCGGTGACGAATCCCGCCGGGACCACTACCGGGGAGCTGTTTTTT. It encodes CASSSVTNPAGTTTGELFF.

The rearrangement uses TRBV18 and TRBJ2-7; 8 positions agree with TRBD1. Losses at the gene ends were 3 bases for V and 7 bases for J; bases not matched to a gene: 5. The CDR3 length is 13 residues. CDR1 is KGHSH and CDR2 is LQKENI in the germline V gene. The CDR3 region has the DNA TGTGCCAGCTCACCCGGGACAGGTGGTGAGCAGTACTTC. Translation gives CASSPGTGGEQYF.

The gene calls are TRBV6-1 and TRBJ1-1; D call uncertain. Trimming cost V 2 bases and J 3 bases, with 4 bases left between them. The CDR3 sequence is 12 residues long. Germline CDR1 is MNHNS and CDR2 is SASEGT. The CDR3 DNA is TGTGCCAGCAGTGAAAGGGACACTGAAGCTTTCTTT. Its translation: CASSERDTEAFF.

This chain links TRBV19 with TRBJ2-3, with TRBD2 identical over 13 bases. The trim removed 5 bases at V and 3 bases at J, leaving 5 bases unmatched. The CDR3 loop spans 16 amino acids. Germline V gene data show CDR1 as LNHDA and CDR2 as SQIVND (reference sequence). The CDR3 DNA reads TGTGCCAGTAGTCCCCAGACTAGCGGGAGGACAGATACGCAGTATTTT. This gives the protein CASSPQTSGRTDTQYF.

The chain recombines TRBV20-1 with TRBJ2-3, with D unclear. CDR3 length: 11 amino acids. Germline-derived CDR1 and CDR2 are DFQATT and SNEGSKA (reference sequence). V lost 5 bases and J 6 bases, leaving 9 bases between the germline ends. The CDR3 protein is CSAGPADTQYF. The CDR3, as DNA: TGCAGTGCTGGCCCCGCGGATACGCAGTATTTT.

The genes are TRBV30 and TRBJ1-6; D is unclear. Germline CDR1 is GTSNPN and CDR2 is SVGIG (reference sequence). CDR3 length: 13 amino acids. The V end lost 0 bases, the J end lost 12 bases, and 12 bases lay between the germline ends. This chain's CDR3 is CAWSVEHLQPLHF. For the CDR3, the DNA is TGTGCCTGGAGTGTGGAACATCTCCAACCCCTCCACTTT.

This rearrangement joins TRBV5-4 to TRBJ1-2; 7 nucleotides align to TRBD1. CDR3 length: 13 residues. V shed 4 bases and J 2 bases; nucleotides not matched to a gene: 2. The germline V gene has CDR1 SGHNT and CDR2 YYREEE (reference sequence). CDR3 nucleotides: TGTGCCAGCAGCAAGGGACAGAACTATGGCTACACCTTC. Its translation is CASSKGQNYGYTF.

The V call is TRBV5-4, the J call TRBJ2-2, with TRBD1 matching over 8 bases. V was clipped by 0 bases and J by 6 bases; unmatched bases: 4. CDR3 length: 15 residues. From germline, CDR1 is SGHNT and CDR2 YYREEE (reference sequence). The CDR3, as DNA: TGTGCCAGCAGCTTGGCCAGGGGGCAGGCCGGGGAGCTGTTTTTT. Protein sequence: CASSLARGQAGELFF.

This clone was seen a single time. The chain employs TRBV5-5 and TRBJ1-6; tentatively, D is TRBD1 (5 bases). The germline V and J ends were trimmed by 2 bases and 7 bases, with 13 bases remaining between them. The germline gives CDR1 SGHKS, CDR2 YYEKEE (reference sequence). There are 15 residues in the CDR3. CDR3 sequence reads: CASSFEGLANSPLHF. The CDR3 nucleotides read TGTGCCAGCAGCTTCGAGGGACTTGCAAATTCACCCCTCCACTTT.

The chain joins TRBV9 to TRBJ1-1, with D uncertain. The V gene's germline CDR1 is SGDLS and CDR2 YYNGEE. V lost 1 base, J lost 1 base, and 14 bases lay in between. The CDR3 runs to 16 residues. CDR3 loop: CASSVTPHGRNTEAFF. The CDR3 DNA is TGTGCCAGCAGCGTAACCCCCCATGGGAGGAACACTGAAGCTTTCTTT. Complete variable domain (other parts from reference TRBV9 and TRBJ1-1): DSGVTQTPKHLITATGQRVTLRCSPRSGDLSVYWYQQSLDQGLQFLIQYYNGEERAKGNILERFSAQQFPDLHSELNLSSLELGDSALYFCASSVTPHGRNTEAFFGQGTRLTVV.

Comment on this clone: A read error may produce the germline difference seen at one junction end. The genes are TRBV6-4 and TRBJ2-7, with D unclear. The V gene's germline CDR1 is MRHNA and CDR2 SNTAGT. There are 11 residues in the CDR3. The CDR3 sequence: CTSSSFAEQYF. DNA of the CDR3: TGTACCAGCAGCTCCTTCGCCGAGCAGTACTTC.

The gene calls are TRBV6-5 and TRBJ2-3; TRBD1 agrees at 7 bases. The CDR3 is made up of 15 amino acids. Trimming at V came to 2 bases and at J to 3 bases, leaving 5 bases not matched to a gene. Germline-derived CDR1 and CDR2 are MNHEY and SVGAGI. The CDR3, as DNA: TGTGCCAGCAGTTACCGGGACAGACAAACAGATACGCAGTATTTT. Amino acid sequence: CASSYRDRQTDTQYF.

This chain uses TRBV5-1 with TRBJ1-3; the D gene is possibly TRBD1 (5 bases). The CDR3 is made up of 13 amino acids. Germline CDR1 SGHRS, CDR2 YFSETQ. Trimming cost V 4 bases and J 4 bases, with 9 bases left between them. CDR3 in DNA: TGCGCCAGCAGCGGGGGTCGAGGAAACACCATATATTTT. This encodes CASSGGRGNTIYF. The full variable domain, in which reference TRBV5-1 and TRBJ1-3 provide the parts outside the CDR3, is KAGVTQTPRYLIKTRGQQVTLSCSPISGHRSVSWYQQTPGQGLQFLFEYFSETQRNKGNFPGRFSGRQFSNSRSEMNVSTLELGDSALYLCASSGGRGNTIYFGEGSWLTVV.

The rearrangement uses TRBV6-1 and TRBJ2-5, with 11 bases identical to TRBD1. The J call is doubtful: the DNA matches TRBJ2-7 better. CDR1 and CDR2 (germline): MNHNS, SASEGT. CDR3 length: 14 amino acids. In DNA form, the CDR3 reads TGTGCCAGCGCCCGGACAGGGGGCTATTACGAGCAGTACTTC. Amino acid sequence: CASARTGGYYEQYF.

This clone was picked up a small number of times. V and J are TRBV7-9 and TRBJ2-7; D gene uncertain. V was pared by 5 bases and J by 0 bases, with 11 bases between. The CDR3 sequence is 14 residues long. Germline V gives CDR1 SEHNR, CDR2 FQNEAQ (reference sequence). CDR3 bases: TGTGCCAGCAGCCCGAAGGAGAGCTCCTACGAGCAGTACTTC. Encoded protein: CASSPKESSYEQYF.

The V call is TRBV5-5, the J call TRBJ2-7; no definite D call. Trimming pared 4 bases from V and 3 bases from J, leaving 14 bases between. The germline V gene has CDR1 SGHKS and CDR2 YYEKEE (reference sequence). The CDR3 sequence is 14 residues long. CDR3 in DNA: TGTGCCAGCAGCCGAGGAGACACAAGCTACGAGCAGTACTTC. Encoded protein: CASSRGDTSYEQYF. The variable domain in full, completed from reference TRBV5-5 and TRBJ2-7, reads DAGVTQSPTHLIKTRGQQVTLRCSPISGHKSVSWYQQVLGQGPQFIFQYYEKEERGRGNFPDRFSARQFPNYSSELNVNALLLGDSALYLCASSRGDTSYEQYFGPGTRLTVT.

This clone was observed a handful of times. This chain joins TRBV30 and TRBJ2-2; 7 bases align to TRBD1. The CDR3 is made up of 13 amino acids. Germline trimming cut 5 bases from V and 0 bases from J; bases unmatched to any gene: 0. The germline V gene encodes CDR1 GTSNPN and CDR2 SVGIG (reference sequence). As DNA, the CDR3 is TGTGCCTGGGGACAGGCGAACACCGGGGAGCTGTTTTTT. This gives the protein CAWGQANTGELFF.

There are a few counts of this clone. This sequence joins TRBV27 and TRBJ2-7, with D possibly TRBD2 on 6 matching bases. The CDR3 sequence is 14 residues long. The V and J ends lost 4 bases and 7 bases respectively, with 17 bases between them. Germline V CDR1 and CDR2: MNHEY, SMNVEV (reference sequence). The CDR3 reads CASSSSGTESEQYF. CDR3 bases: TGTGCCAGCAGTTCCTCCGGGACTGAATCGGAGCAGTACTTC.

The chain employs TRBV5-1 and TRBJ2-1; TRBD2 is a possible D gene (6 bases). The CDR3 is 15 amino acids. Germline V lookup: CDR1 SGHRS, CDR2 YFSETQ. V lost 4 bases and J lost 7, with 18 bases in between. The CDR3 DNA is TGCGCCAGCAGCCGTTACCTGGGGGAGGAAAATGAGCAGTTCTTC. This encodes CASSRYLGEENEQFF. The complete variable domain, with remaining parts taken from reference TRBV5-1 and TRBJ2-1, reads KAGVTQTPRYLIKTRGQQVTLSCSPISGHRSVSWYQQTPGQGLQFLFEYFSETQRNKGNFPGRFSGRQFSNSRSEMNVSTLELGDSALYLCASSRYLGEENEQFFGPGTRLTVL.

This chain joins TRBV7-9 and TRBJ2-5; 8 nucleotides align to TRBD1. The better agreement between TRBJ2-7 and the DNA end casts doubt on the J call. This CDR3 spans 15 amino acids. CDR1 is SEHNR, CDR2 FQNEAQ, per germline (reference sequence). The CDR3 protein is CASSPRDRSSYEQYF. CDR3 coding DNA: TGTGCCAGCAGCCCTCGGGACAGGAGCTCCTACGAGCAGTACTTC.

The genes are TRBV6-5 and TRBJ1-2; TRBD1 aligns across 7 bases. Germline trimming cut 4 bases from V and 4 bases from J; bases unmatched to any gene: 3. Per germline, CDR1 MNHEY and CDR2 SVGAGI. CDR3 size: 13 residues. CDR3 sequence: CASSSDRVYGYTF. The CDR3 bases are TGTGCCAGCAGTTCTGACAGGGTCTATGGCTACACCTTC.

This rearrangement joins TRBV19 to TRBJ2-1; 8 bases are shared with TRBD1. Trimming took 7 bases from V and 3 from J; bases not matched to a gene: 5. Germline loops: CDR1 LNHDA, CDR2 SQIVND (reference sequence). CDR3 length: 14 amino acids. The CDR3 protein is CASKDGTGYNEQFF. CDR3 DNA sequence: TGTGCCAGTAAGGACGGGACAGGCTACAATGAGCAGTTCTTC.

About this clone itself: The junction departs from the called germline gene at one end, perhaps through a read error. CDR3 in amino acids: CASSVDSGNTQYF. DNA of the CDR3: TGTGCCAGCAGCGTAGATAGTGGCAACACTCAGTACTTC. The rearrangement links TRBV9 to TRBJ2-4; D ambiguous. The CDR3 is 13 amino acids. The germline CDR1 and CDR2 sequences are SGDLS and YYNGEE.

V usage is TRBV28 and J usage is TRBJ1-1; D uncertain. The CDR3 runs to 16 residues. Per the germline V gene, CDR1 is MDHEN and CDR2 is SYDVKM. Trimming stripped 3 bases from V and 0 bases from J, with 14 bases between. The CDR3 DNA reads TGTGCCAGCAGTTTGGCCAGTCAGGTCATGAACACTGAAGCTTTCTTT. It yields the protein CASSLASQVMNTEAFF.